This T cell receptor (beta chain) was retrieved from a study of identical twins. TCRdb itself ran the 5' RACE reads through MiXCR, one entry per CDR3 protein. This table has around 690,000 distinct CDR3 sequences, approximately 22% appearing once. Germline V lookup: CDR1 SGHRS, CDR2 YFSETQ. The CDR3 length is 16 residues. V shed 0 bases, J shed 6 bases, and the junction held 7 bases outside the gene matches. In addition, the sample was reused for a study of T cells expressing NK-cell markers. That study adds: The same clonotypes also predominated in the CD3+CD56-NKG2C+ fraction of a few donors. Questions lingered over whether expanded NKG2C+ T cell clones were HCMV-specific.

The sample consisted of PBMCs. The TCR sequence derives from a woman in her late teens or twenties in good health. The chain uses TRBV5-1 and TRBJ1-5, with TRBD1 matching 9 bases. CDR3 amino acids: CASSLGGTGPIQPQHF. The DNA for the CDR3 is TGCGCCAGCAGCTTGGGAGGGACAGGGCCCATTCAGCCCCAGCATTTT.